A selection of T cell receptor beta chains follows, all from one sample in a study of OX40 agonist ivuxolimab in advanced cancers. Profiling relied on immunoSEQ multiplex PCR, and the TCRdb table lists in-frame clones only, not all of them. This table has 20,000 to 30,000 clones, roughly 85% appearing once. The starting material was CD4+ or CD8+ T cells sorted from blood, obtained in a trial of the OX40 agonist ivuxolimab. Every receptor here comes from an adult with an advanced solid tumor such as melanoma, head and neck, liver or kidney cancer. CDR3s include the opening cysteine and the closing phenylalanine or tryptophan. The order of the fields is clone size, V gene, CDR3 length, D gene, J gene, CDR3 protein, CDR3 DNA. A D gene is named only where the DNA matches it firmly. Rows give clone size only sometimes, using once, few, many, or a class for an expanded clone.

NA,TRBV7-6,17,TRBD1,TRBJ2-6,CASSSRTGGGGANVLTF,TGTGCCAGCAGCTCCCGGACAGGCGGCGGAGGGGCCAACGTCCTGACTTTC
NA,TRBV5-4,13,NA,TRBJ2-7,CASSFRDSYEQYF,TGTGCCAGCAGCTTTCGGGACTCCTACGAGCAGTACTTC
few,TRBV4-1,15,NA,TRBJ1-5,CASSPRGLGNQPQHF,TGCGCCAGCAGCCCGCGGGGTCTGGGCAATCAGCCCCAGCATTTT
NA,TRBV7-9,12,NA,TRBJ1-5,CASSSGGQPQHF,TGTGCCAGCAGCTCCGGGGGCCAGCCCCAGCATTTT
NA,TRBV7-2,16,NA,TRBJ2-2,CASSRPLSQLTWELFF,TGTGCCAGCAGCCGTCCGCTTTCCCAGTTAACTTGGGAGCTGTTTTTT
few,TRBV7-9,16,NA,TRBJ1-5,CASSSATGVSNQPQHF,TGTGCCAGCAGCTCAGCGACAGGAGTTAGCAATCAGCCCCAGCATTTT
NA,TRBV5-1,16,NA,TRBJ2-7,CASSYTSQPSSYEQYF,TGCGCCAGCAGCTACACGTCACAGCCCAGCTCCTACGAGCAGTACTTC
NA,TRBV5-1,15,TRBD2,TRBJ2-1,CASSPRSGSLNEQFF,TGCGCCAGCAGCCCTCGTAGCGGGAGCTTAAATGAGCAGTTCTTC
NA,TRBV4-2,15,NA,TRBJ2-3,CASSQDWGGTDTQYF,TGTGCCAGCAGCCAAGATTGGGGGGGCACAGATACGCAGTATTTT
NA,TRBV6-5,14,TRBD1,TRBJ2-7,CASSYDRVTYEQYF,TGTGCCAGCAGTTACGACAGGGTGACCTACGAGCAGTACTTC
NA,TRBV29-1,12,NA,TRBJ2-1,CSVARNYNEQFF,TGCAGCGTTGCCAGAAACTACAATGAGCAGTTCTTC
NA,TRBV2,13,NA,TRBJ2-7,CASSALGSYEQYF,TGTGCCAGCAGTGCCCTAGGATCCTACGAGCAGTACTTC
NA,TRBV9,13,NA,TRBJ1-2,CASSPPGSYGYTF,TGTGCCAGCAGCCCCCCAGGGTCCTATGGCTACACCTTC
NA,TRBV28,17,TRBD1,TRBJ1-5,CASSSAGTGGFDQPQHF,TGTGCCAGCAGTTCAGCCGGGACAGGGGGCTTCGATCAGCCCCAGCATTTT
once,TRBV6-5,13,NA,TRBJ1-4,CASSYSASGKLFF,TGTGCCAGCAGTTACTCAGCTTCCGGAAAACTGTTTTTT
once,TRBV4-3,17,NA,TRBJ1-4,CASSQDSIGIGNEKLFF,TGCGCCAGCAGCCAAGATAGCATAGGGATCGGTAATGAAAAACTGTTTTTT
NA,TRBV4-2,15,NA,TRBJ2-2,CASRFLGGDTGELFF,TGTGCCAGCAGATTCCTCGGCGGGGACACCGGGGAGCTGTTTTTT
NA,TRBV28,13,NA,TRBJ1-1,CASSSAGNTEAFF,TGTGCCAGCAGTTCTGCGGGGAACACTGAAGCTTTCTTT
NA,TRBV7-6,14,TRBD1,TRBJ1-2,CASSLLWTGNGYTF,TGTGCCAGCAGCTTGTTGTGGACAGGGAACGGCTACACCTTC
NA,TRBV7-8,18,TRBD1,TRBJ2-7,CASSLGWTGAHISYEQYF,TGTGCCAGCAGCTTAGGGTGGACAGGGGCCCATATTTCCTACGAGCAGTACTTC
NA,TRBV4-1,15,TRBD2,TRBJ2-5,CASSQIAGGLETQYF,TGCGCCAGCAGCCAAATAGCGGGGGGGCTTGAGACCCAGTACTTC
NA,TRBV28,13,NA,TRBJ2-7,CASRSSVAYEQYF,TGTGCCAGCAGGTCTAGCGTCGCCTACGAGCAGTACTTC
once,TRBV4-3,14,NA,TRBJ1-2,CASSQGYTDYGYTF,TGCGCCAGCAGCCAAGGTTATACTGATTATGGCTACACCTTC
NA,TRBV27,11,NA,TRBJ2-2,CASSSGRKLFF,TGTGCCAGCAGTTCGGGGAGAAAGCTGTTTTTT
NA,TRBV16,15,NA,TRBJ2-1,CASSPFPGPYNEQFF,TGTGCCAGCAGCCCCTTCCCCGGCCCCTACAATGAGCAGTTCTTC
once,TRBV5-4,16,TRBD1,TRBJ2-2,CASSLPGQTNTGELFF,TGTGCCAGCAGCTTACCGGGACAGACGAACACCGGGGAGCTGTTTTTT
NA,TRBV6-6,14,TRBD1,TRBJ2-2,CASMGQPNTGELFF,TGTGCCAGCATGGGACAGCCAAACACCGGGGAGCTGTTTTTT
NA,TRBV4-3,15,TRBD1,TRBJ1-1,CASSQDRRTGEEAFF,TGCGCCAGCAGCCAAGATCGACGGACAGGGGAAGAAGCTTTCTTT
NA,TRBV11-2,12,NA,TRBJ2-7,CASSLDTNEQYF,TGTGCCAGCAGCTTAGATACGAACGAGCAGTACTTC
once,TRBV7-9,17,NA,TRBJ1-2,CASSLEVREGPNYGYTF,TGTGCCAGCAGCTTAGAGGTCAGGGAGGGACCTAACTATGGCTACACCTTC
once,TRBV6-5,15,TRBD1,TRBJ1-3,CASGGQGLSGNTIYF,TGTGCCAGCGGCGGACAGGGCCTCTCTGGAAACACCATATATTTT
NA,TRBV5-5,15,NA,TRBJ2-7,CASSHRDGSKYEQYF,TGTGCCAGCAGCCACAGGGACGGGAGTAAATACGAGCAGTACTTC
NA,TRBV28,14,NA,TRBJ2-7,CASSLAERSDEQYF,TGTGCCAGCAGTTTGGCAGAACGGTCGGACGAGCAGTACTTC
NA,TRBV19,14,NA,TRBJ2-7,CATAAGRGSYEQYF,TGTGCCACCGCAGCCGGCAGGGGCTCCTACGAGCAGTACTTC
NA,TRBV4-1,15,NA,TRBJ2-1,CASSPSGSSYNEQFF,TGCGCCAGCAGCCCTAGTGGGAGCTCCTACAATGAGCAGTTCTTC
NA,TRBV28,14,NA,TRBJ1-5,CASSFMGSYQPQHF,TGTGCCAGCAGTTTTATGGGGTCCTATCAGCCCCAGCATTTT
NA,TRBV27,13,NA,TRBJ2-7,CASSLTGRYEQYF,TGTGCCAGCAGTTTAACGGGCCGATACGAGCAGTACTTC
NA,TRBV5-4,15,TRBD2,TRBJ2-7,CASSPASGGSYEQYF,TGTGCCAGCAGCCCCGCTAGCGGGGGGTCCTACGAGCAGTACTTC
few,TRBV9,15,NA,TRBJ2-3,CASSVHWGSTDTQYF,TGTGCCAGCAGCGTTCACTGGGGGAGCACAGATACGCAGTATTTT
NA,TRBV27,17,NA,TRBJ2-4,CASSLSSASLAKNIQYF,TGTGCCAGCAGTTTATCATCGGCGTCACTAGCCAAAAACATTCAGTACTTC
NA,TRBV25-1,13,NA,TRBJ1-2,CASSAGLEDGYTF,TGTGCCAGCAGTGCAGGGTTAGAGGATGGCTACACCTTC
NA,TRBV15,16,NA,TRBJ2-1,CATSRDPQSSYNEQFF,TGTGCCACCAGCAGAGATCCCCAGAGCTCCTACAATGAGCAGTTCTTC
NA,TRBV20-1,11,TRBD2,TRBJ2-1,CSATGGRAQFF,TGCAGTGCTACGGGCGGGAGGGCACAGTTCTTC
NA,TRBV9,16,TRBD2,TRBJ2-3,CASSVVAGVNTDTQYF,TGTGCCAGCAGCGTAGTAGCGGGGGTTAACACAGATACGCAGTATTTT
NA,TRBV27,15,NA,TRBJ2-7,CASSSDPRGTYEQYF,TGTGCCAGCAGCTCTGATCCTAGGGGAACCTACGAGCAGTACTTC
NA,TRBV7-3,15,TRBD2,TRBJ2-1,CASSFIAGGRNEQFF,TGTGCCAGCAGCTTCATAGCGGGGGGTCGAAATGAGCAGTTCTTC
NA,TRBV2,8,NA,TRBJ2-1,CASSEQFF,TGTGCCAGCAGCGAGCAGTTCTTC
NA,TRBV27,15,NA,TRBJ2-1,CASSLQGSSYNEQFF,TGTGCCAGCAGTCTGCAGGGGAGCTCCTACAATGAGCAGTTCTTC
NA,TRBV2,15,TRBD2,TRBJ2-7,CASSPSGLAAFEQYF,TGTGCCAGCAGCCCCTCGGGACTAGCGGCCTTCGAGCAGTACTTC
NA,TRBV4-1,16,NA,TRBJ2-5,CASSQGPRGAGETQYF,TGCGCCAGCAGCCAAGGTCCGAGGGGCGCGGGAGAGACCCAGTACTTC